This record concerns one T cell receptor beta chain sequence. Antigen: not known. These data belong to a study of radiation and T cells in renal cell carcinoma. The overall study: Nephrectomy followed 15 Gy stereotactic body radiation by 4 weeks.

Findings and limits, study-wide: In blood, top tumor clones expanded by 2 weeks, shrinking by 4.

Generated by immunoSEQ multiplex PCR, the TCRdb table keeps only in-frame clones and is missing some. The table has about 130,000 clones, around 84% seen once. Trimming removed 9 bases from V and 0 bases from J, with 11 bases in between. Germline-derived CDR1 and CDR2 are SNHLY and FYNNEI. The CDR3 length is 13 residues. Stated time point: baseline pretreatment blood. The treatment is: 15 Gy SBRT to primary tumor, nephrectomy 4 weeks later. Clear cell pathology was present in this patient's renal cell carcinoma. Source: blood, taken from a patient whose treatment included radiotherapy and nephrectomy. V and J are TRBV2 and TRBJ1-2, with D perhaps matching TRBD1 (5 bases). The source of this sequence is a woman in her fifties or sixties with renal cell carcinoma. The CDR3 nucleotides are TGTGCCAGTGGGGCAGGCCCTAACTATGGCTACACCTTC. Its protein is CASGAGPNYGYTF.